This record covers a single T cell receptor beta chain. This clonotype has just a few counts. Its antigen is not yet known. Nothing much larger sits one base from this clone, and base qualities are not available. The sample belongs to a study of T cells in Graves' hyperthyroidism and ophthalmopathy (dated by TCRdb to the late 2010s). Background for the entire study: Peripheral blood samples were taken at the time of initial diagnosis, prior to any treatment. TCR V-J signatures able to tell the groups apart were searched for in a discovery cohort of approximately 95 patients, of whom roughly 42 had Graves' ophthalmopathy and 57 had stable Graves' hyperthyroidism. Whether ophthalmopathy could be predicted prospectively was tested in an independent validation cohort made up of roughly 19 hyperthyroidism patients plus 17 patients who later progressed to ophthalmopathy. The 80 to 100 discovery patients were randomly divided into training and test sets at a 7:3 ratio. In about 6 Graves' hyperthyroidism patients, the study also compared T-cell repertoires from thyroid tissue with T-cell repertoires from blood. Once sampling was done, hyperthyroidism patients were given methimazole at a starting dose of 30 mg daily, whereas ophthalmopathy patients were given high-dose intravenous methylprednisolone. TCR Vbeta CDR3 sequencing of 120 to 150 peripheral blood samples (over 40 ophthalmopathy, roughly 72 hyperthyroidism and around 17 progressor patients) is reported in the paper. Results the study describes overall, beyond this receptor: No statistical method was used to fix the sample size in advance, and group allocation was not hidden from the investigators. During validation, the model predicted progression to ophthalmopathy a median of approximately 6 months ahead of onset, with roughly 65% sensitivity and almost 75% specificity. Ophthalmopathy was separated from stable hyperthyroidism by a 13 V-J signature model, with approximately 86% sensitivity and 81% to 82% specificity obtained in cross-validation and 80%/75% obtained in testing. Most expanded thyroid clonotypes (frequency above 0.001) were also detected in blood, suggesting blood repertoires may reflect thyroid immune responses.

The germline ends are 6 bases apart after V is trimmed by 6 bases and J by 0 bases. CDR1 and CDR2 were assigned from the germline V gene as SNHLY and FYNNEI. Spanning cysteine to phenylalanine, the CDR3 consists of 14 amino acids. The kept DNA is CDR3 alone, 42 bases in frame from the first base. Ophthalmopathy patients had moderately to severely active disease, with a Clinical Activity Score of 3 or more, a NOSPECS grade of 4 or more, and a disease duration of less than 3 months. Exclusion was applied to patients with uncontrolled infections, other autoimmune diseases, pregnancy or lactation. Diagnoses were based on clinical symptoms, serum thyroxine and TRAb, thyroid ultrasound and orbital computed tomography. PBMCs were separated from roughly 9.3 ml of fresh peripheral blood using Ficoll-Paque density gradient centrifugation. Total RNA was extracted using Trizol reagent, and RNA quality was assessed on an Agilent 2100 Bioanalyzer.

The TCR beta CDR3 regions were amplified from RNA transcripts. The TCR CDR3 was subjected to a first round of RT-PCR using the HTBI primer set and the Qiagen OneStep RT-PCR kit. Libraries were constructed in a second round of multiplex PCR, after which size selection and purification were performed. The libraries were sequenced on an Illumina HiSeq2000 using paired-end 100 bp reads. On the study's bioinformatics: SOAPnuke was used to process the raw data, with reads discarded if the reads contained adapters or uncalled bases, had a mean Phred below 15, or lacked an exact constant-primer or identifier match. COPE v1.2.5 was used to merge high-quality paired reads, and clonotypes were defined as unique nucleotide sequences. MiTCR v1.1 was used to align the clonotypes against IMGT TRBV, TRBD and TRBJ reference segments. Analysis was restricted to V-J combinations with a frequency above 0.0001, which covered just over 98% of repertoires. The TCS score was defined as F50 (clonal expansion) divided by E x V (chaos), with BLOSUM62-based TCRdist calculated between CDR3 peptides within each V-J. Welch's t-statistics and random forest reduced fewer than 550 V-J features to about 12, which were used in a naive Bayes classifier (R e1071). TCRdb reprocessed the public reads (quality trimming at Q25 with fastp, clone calling with MiXCR) and kept in-frame beta chains. CDR3 protein duplicates are merged, each entry listing the most common genes and DNA. The V and J calls here are based on TCRdb, not the publication. The sample data list nearly 250,000 distinct CDR3 sequences, and around 15% of these were observed just once. The ten largest clonotypes hold around 28% of the sample.

Sequencing used blood. This clonotype was sampled from a young woman with Graves' ophthalmopathy. The V gene is TRBV2 and the J gene is TRBJ2-6, with no confident D gene call. The CDR3 corresponds to CASRAGSGANVLTF. The DNA sequence reads TGTGCCAGCAGAGCAGGCTCTGGGGCCAACGTCCTGACTTTC.